This T cell receptor (beta chain) derives from a study of T cell responses to AZD1222 COVID-19 vaccine. The data were produced by immunoSEQ multiplex PCR, yet TCRdb's version contains in-frame clones alone and is incomplete. The data contain about 87,000 clones, around 90% of them seen just once; the ten biggest clones take up roughly 9.1%. The CDR3 covers 15 residues. Germline loops: CDR1 SGDLS, CDR2 YYNGEE. Deletions cut 6 bases from V and 0 bases from J, with 13 bases between. The chain employs TRBV9 and TRBJ1-3, with D possibly matching TRBD1 (5 bases). The sequenced sample was peripheral blood, obtained on day 0 of AZD1222 vaccination. This sequence originates from an adult in good health. Written as DNA, the CDR3 is TGTGCCAGCAATGGGGAGGGGAGCTCTGGAAACACCATATATTTT. Translation: CASNGEGSSGNTIYF.